Listed below are T cell receptor beta chains from one sample, sequenced in a study of T-cell reconstitution after alpha-beta-depleted transplantation in children. TCRdb reprocessed the PCR reads via MiXCR and lists one record per CDR3 protein. The sample lists a few hundred thousand distinct CDR3 sequences, about an eighth occurring once. Sample: PBMCs, mostly from graft donor cells, taken 360 days after TCRalphabeta/CD19-depleted stem cell transplant. These receptor sequences come from a male patient between 5 and 17 years old who had a stem cell transplant for acute myeloid leukemia, so the T cells may come from the graft donor. Both conserved end residues are part of each CDR3. Each record gives: V gene, clone size, J gene, D gene, CDR3 protein, CDR3 DNA. D genes are given only for firm matches. Rows may omit the clone size; those that give it use once, few, many or a size class.

>TRBV5-1|.|TRBJ2-5|TRBD2
CASSSIFSGLAGGETQYF
TGCGCCAGCAGCTCTATTTTCTCGGGACTAGCGGGAGGAGAGACCCAGTACTTC
>TRBV7-9|many|TRBJ2-5|.
CASSDLSPQETQYF
TGTGCCAGCAGCGACTTATCCCCTCAAGAGACCCAGTACTTC
>TRBV10-3|few|TRBJ2-2|TRBD2
CAISKSGSYTGELFF
TGTGCCATCAGTAAAAGCGGGAGCTATACCGGGGAGCTGTTTTTT
>TRBV4-3|few|TRBJ2-3|.
CASSQDIPKADTQYF
TGCGCCAGCAGCCAAGATATCCCCAAGGCAGATACGCAGTATTTT
>TRBV5-5|many|TRBJ2-7|TRBD2
CASSLGTSGKHYRRQYF
TGTGCCAGCAGCTTGGGGACTAGCGGTAAACACTATCGGCGGCAGTACTTC
>TRBV20-1|few|TRBJ2-3|TRBD2
CSAGATGGPTDTQYF
TGCAGTGCCGGAGCCACGGGAGGGCCAACAGATACGCAGTATTTT
>TRBV4-2|.|TRBJ2-1|TRBD2
CASSQVTTSGRYEQFF
TGTGCCAGCAGCCAAGTAACCACTAGCGGGAGATATGAGCAGTTCTTC
>TRBV10-3|.|TRBJ2-5|TRBD2
CAIRPGLAGGETQYF
TGTGCCATCAGGCCGGGACTAGCGGGAGGAGAGACCCAGTACTTC
>TRBV5-1|many|TRBJ2-7|.
CASSLDPPGSGSFYEQYF
TGCGCCAGCAGCTTGGACCCCCCGGGCTCCGGGAGTTTCTACGAGCAGTACTTC
>TRBV5-6|few|TRBJ1-1|TRBD1
CASSSTDRSNTEAFF
TGTGCCAGCAGCTCGACGGACAGGTCGAACACTGAAGCTTTCTTT
>TRBV29-1|few|TRBJ2-5|.
CSVEKVGIQETQYF
TGCAGCGTTGAAAAAGTGGGGATCCAAGAGACCCAGTACTTC
>TRBV7-9|.|TRBJ1-1|TRBD1
CASSDPETGRTEAFF
TGTGCCAGCAGCGACCCCGAGACAGGGAGGACTGAAGCTTTCTTT
>TRBV20-1|few|TRBJ2-5|TRBD2
CSATPYGGLAGEETQYF
TGCAGTGCTACACCCTACGGGGGACTAGCGGGAGAAGAGACCCAGTACTTC
>TRBV4-3|.|TRBJ2-5|TRBD2
CASSHSSGISQETQYF
TGCGCCAGCAGCCACTCTAGCGGGATATCCCAAGAGACCCAGTACTTC
>TRBV4-3|many|TRBJ2-1|.
CASSHYYNEQFF
TGCGCCAGCAGCCACTACTACAATGAGCAGTTCTTC
>TRBV20-1|.|TRBJ2-7|TRBD2
CSASEVAGGYEQYF
TGCAGTGCTAGTGAGGTAGCGGGAGGATACGAGCAGTACTTC
>TRBV28|many|TRBJ2-7|TRBD2
CASSSVPGGTQDF
TGTGCCAGCAGTTCGGTTCCCGGGGGGACCCAAGACTTC
>TRBV4-2|.|TRBJ2-2|.
CASSPRRVGELFF
TGTGCCAGCAGCCCCAGAAGAGTCGGGGAGCTGTTTTTT
>TRBV12-3/TRBV12-4|.|TRBJ1-6|.
CASSPRSSYSPLHF
TGTGCCAGCAGTCCCCGATCGTCGTATTCACCCCTCCACTTT
>TRBV9|few|TRBJ2-1|.
CASSVGSPPSYNEQFF
TGTGCCAGCAGCGTAGGTTCCCCTCCTTCGTACAATGAGCAGTTCTTC
>TRBV11-2|few|TRBJ2-7|.
CASSSFDRTYEQYF
TGTGCCAGCAGCTCCTTTGACAGGACCTACGAGCAGTACTTC
>TRBV29-1|few|TRBJ2-1|.
CSVERGEVFAAEQFF
TGCAGCGTTGAGCGGGGAGAGGTTTTCGCGGCTGAGCAGTTCTTC
>TRBV28|.|TRBJ1-5|.
CASSPAWASPNQPQHF
TGTGCCAGCAGCCCTGCCTGGGCAAGCCCTAATCAGCCCCAGCATTTT
>TRBV5-4|.|TRBJ2-1|TRBD2
CASSLDVPWTSVRWDEQFF
TGTGCCAGCAGCTTGGATGTCCCCTGGACTAGCGTAAGGTGGGATGAGCAGTTCTTC
>TRBV15|.|TRBJ2-1|TRBD1
CATSFTGDEQFF
TGTGCCACCAGCTTTACAGGGGATGAGCAGTTCTTC
>TRBV7-7|few|TRBJ2-3|TRBD2
CASSQGLAGIQDTQYF
TGTGCTAGCAGCCAGGGACTAGCGGGAATTCAAGATACGCAGTATTTT
>TRBV7-9|.|TRBJ1-5|.
CASSLEQGPTVNQPQHF
TGTGCCAGCAGCTTAGAGCAGGGTCCGACAGTCAATCAGCCCCAGCATTTT
>TRBV6-5|many|TRBJ2-1|.
CASSYEPIDYNEQFF
TGTGCCAGCAGTTACGAGCCCATCGACTACAATGAGCAGTTCTTC
>TRBV14|.|TRBJ1-4|.
CASSQVREKLFF
TGTGCCAGCAGCCAAGTTAGGGAAAAACTGTTTTTT
>TRBV7-7|many|TRBJ2-7|.
CASSLDQGYEQYF
TGTGCTAGCAGCTTAGATCAGGGGTACGAGCAGTACTTC
>TRBV20-1|.|TRBJ2-5|.
CSARDRWGPKEETQYF
TGCAGTGCTAGAGATCGATGGGGACCTAAGGAAGAGACCCAGTACTTC
>TRBV27|few|TRBJ1-2|.
CASSLGSSYGYTF
TGTGCCAGCAGTTTAGGCAGCTCCTATGGCTACACCTTC
>TRBV7-2|.|TRBJ2-5|.
CASSRWTDRETQYF
TGTGCCAGCAGCCGGTGGACTGATAGAGAGACCCAGTACTTC
>TRBV20-1|few|TRBJ2-6|.
CSASEGGSSGANVLTF
TGCAGTGCTAGCGAAGGGGGAAGCTCTGGGGCCAACGTCCTGACTTTC
>TRBV5-1|.|TRBJ1-2|.
CASKPGTNYGYTF
TGCGCCAGCAAACCTGGGACCAACTATGGCTACACCTTC
>TRBV6-2/TRBV6-3|.|TRBJ2-7|TRBD2
CASTSGLRTYEQYF
TGTGCCAGCACTAGCGGGCTTCGGACCTACGAGCAGTACTTC
>TRBV12-3/TRBV12-4|few|TRBJ1-1|.
CASTPDPPGSTEAFF
TGTGCCAGCACCCCAGACCCCCCAGGCTCCACTGAAGCTTTCTTT
>TRBV28|.|TRBJ2-1|TRBD2
CASSFYALAGINEQFF
TGTGCCAGCAGTTTTTACGCGTTAGCGGGAATCAATGAGCAGTTCTTC
>TRBV4-3|many|TRBJ2-7|TRBD1
CASSRSGTGDSYEQYF
TGCGCCAGCAGCCGCTCCGGGACAGGTGATTCCTACGAGCAGTACTTC